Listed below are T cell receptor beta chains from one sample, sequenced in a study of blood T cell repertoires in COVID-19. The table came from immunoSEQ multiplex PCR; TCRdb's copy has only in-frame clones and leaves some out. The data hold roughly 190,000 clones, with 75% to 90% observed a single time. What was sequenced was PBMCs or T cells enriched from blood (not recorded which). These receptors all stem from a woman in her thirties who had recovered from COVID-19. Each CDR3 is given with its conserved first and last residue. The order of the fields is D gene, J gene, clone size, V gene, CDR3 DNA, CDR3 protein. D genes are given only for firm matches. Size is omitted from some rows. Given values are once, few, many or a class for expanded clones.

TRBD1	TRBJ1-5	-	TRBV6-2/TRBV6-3	TGTGCCAGCAGTACCTCCCGCCCGACAGGGAGCAATCAGCCCCAGCATTTT	CASSTSRPTGSNQPQHF
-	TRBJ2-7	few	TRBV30	TGTGCCTGGTCCCCCGGACTACAGACCTACGAGCAGTACTTC	CAWSPGLQTYEQYF
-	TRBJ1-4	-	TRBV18	TGTGCCAGCTCACCGGAAGCGCCAGATGCAACTAATGAAAAACTGTTTTTT	CASSPEAPDATNEKLFF
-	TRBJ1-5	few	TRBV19	TGTGCCAGTAGGGGCAGGGATAGCAATCAGCCCCAGCATTTT	CASRGRDSNQPQHF
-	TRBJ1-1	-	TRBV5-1	TGCGCCAGCAGCTCACAGCTGAACACTGAAGCTTTCTTT	CASSSQLNTEAFF
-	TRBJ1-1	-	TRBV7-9	TGTGCCAGCAGCCAGCCGCCATCAGGCACTGAAGCTTTCTTT	CASSQPPSGTEAFF
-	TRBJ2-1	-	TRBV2	TGTGCCAGCAGGGCAGGGGATAACAATGAGCAGTTCTTC	CASRAGDNNEQFF
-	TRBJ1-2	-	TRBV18	TGTGCCAGCTCACCTCAGGCAGGGAACTATGGCTACACCTTC	CASSPQAGNYGYTF
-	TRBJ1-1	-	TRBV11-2	TGTGCCAGTAACCCGACAGGCAACACTGAAGCTTTCTTT	CASNPTGNTEAFF
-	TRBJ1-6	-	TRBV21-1	TGTGCCAGCAGCAAAGAAGGGGGTAGATCACCCCTCCACTTT	CASSKEGGRSPLHF
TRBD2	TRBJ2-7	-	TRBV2	TGTGCCAGCAGTTCGAGCGGGAGTAGGGGCGAGCAGTACTTC	CASSSSGSRGEQYF
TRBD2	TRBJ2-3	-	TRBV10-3	TGTGCCATCAGTGGGTTTAGCGGGGCCCCGGATTTT	CAISGFSGAPDF
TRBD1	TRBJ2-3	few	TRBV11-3	TGTGCCAGCTTCACAGGGGGACTGGCAGATACGCAGTATTTT	CASFTGGLADTQYF
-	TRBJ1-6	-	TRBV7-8	TGTGCCAGCAGCCCCCCTGGGTTGGGGCTTAATTCACCCCTCCACTTT	CASSPPGLGLNSPLHF
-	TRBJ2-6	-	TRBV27	TGTGCCAGCAGTCCACTCTATGGGGCCAACGTCCTGACTTTC	CASSPLYGANVLTF
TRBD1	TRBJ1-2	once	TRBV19	TGTGCCAGTGGACAGGGACCTGGCTACACCTTC	CASGQGPGYTF
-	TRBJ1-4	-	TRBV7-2	TGTGCCAGCAGCTTCGGTGGGCAGGATAGTCCGTTTTTT	CASSFGGQDSPFF
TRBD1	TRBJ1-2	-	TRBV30	TGTGCCTGGAACCTCCCGGGACAGGGGGACTATGGCTACACCTTC	CAWNLPGQGDYGYTF
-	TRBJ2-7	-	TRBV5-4	TGTGCCAGCAGCCTACTCCCCGGCTACGAGCAGTACTTC	CASSLLPGYEQYF
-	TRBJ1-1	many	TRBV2	TGTGCCAGCAGTGAACTCGGGGGTCTGAACACTGAAGCTTTCTTT	CASSELGGLNTEAFF
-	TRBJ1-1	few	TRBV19	TGTGCCAGTAACCCCAGGGTGGGGAACACTGAAGCTTTCTTT	CASNPRVGNTEAFF
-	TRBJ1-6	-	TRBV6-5	TGTGCCAGCAGTTATCGGCGGCAGGGTAATTCACCCCTCCACTTT	CASSYRRQGNSPLHF
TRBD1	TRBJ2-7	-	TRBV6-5	TGTGCCAGCAGTTCTCCGGGACAGACCTACGAGCAGTACTTC	CASSSPGQTYEQYF
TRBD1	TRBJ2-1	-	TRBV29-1	TGCAGCGCCGAGACAGGGCTCCAAAATGAGCAGTTCTTC	CSAETGLQNEQFF
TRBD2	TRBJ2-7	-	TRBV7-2	TGTGCCAGCAGCCAAGTTCTGAGAAGCGGGATAGAGCAGTACTTC	CASSQVLRSGIEQYF
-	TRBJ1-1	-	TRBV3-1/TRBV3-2	TGTGCCAGCAGCCTTCCCCGGGGGTTAGTCACTGAAGCTTTCTTT	CASSLPRGLVTEAFF
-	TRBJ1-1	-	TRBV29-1	TGCAGCGTTGAAAGGCGGGGGCGCCTGAACACTGAAGCTTTCTTT	CSVERRGRLNTEAFF
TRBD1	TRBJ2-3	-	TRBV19	TGTGCCAGTAGGGAGACAGGGGGGGAGCTCACAGATACGCAGTATTTT	CASRETGGELTDTQYF
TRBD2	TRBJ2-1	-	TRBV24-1	TGTGCCACTTCCGCGGGGCTGGGGTTGGTAGCGGGATTCTCCTACAATGAGCAGTTCTTC	CATSAGLGLVAGFSYNEQFF
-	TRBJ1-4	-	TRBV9	TGTGCCAGCAGCGTCGGTCGGACATCGTTTGAAAAACTGTTTTTT	CASSVGRTSFEKLFF
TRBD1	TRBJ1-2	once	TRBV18	TGTGCCAGCTCACCGTCCCGTCGACAGGGGGCTGATGGCTACACCTTC	CASSPSRRQGADGYTF
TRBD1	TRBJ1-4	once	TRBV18	TGTGCCAGCTTTCGGGACAGGGATGAAAAACTGTTTTTT	CASFRDRDEKLFF
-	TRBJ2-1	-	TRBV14	TGTGCCAGCAGCCAAGAAATCGGTGAGCAGTTCTTC	CASSQEIGEQFF
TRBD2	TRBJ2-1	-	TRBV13	TGTGCCAGCAGCTCCGGACTAGCGAACAATGAGCAGTTCTTC	CASSSGLANNEQFF
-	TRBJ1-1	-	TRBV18	TGTGCCAGCTCACCAGCCACAGGCCCCGTACAGAACACTGAAGCTTTCTTT	CASSPATGPVQNTEAFF